The subject of this entry is one T cell receptor beta chain. It lacks a known antigen. No base qualities exist here, and no much larger clone lies one base off it. The cohort was made up of roughly 670 healthy bone marrow donors. At the time of sampling, every cohort member was nominally healthy, though immune exposures that went unrecorded were likely present. The donor tested CMV seropositive, placing the donor among the 289 seropositive members of the cohort. A peripheral blood sample was provided by each donor, and peripheral blood mononuclear cells were used for TCR beta sequencing. The Qiagen DNeasy Blood Extraction Kit was used to extract genomic DNA from the blood cell samples. The library was built by means of the immunoSEQ multiplex PCR assay. A mixture of 60 forward primers for TCR Vbeta segments and 13 reverse primers for TCR Jbeta segments was used in the multiplex PCR. Amplification of the CDR3 region of rearranged TCR beta genes was performed with a multiplex PCR assay on genomic DNA. Amplified TCR beta libraries were sequenced as 87-base-pair reads on the Illumina HiSeq System. The published analysis was carried out like this. A later analysis counted approximately 84 million unique TCR beta chains across the 650 to 800 repertoires, and about 10 million of these chains were shared by at least two donors. A nearest-neighbor algorithm error-corrected the raw reads and collapsed the reads into unique sequences, merging closely related sequences to remove PCR and sequencing errors. Alignment of CDR3 sequences to IMGT reference sequences was used to assign V, D and J gene segments. For a sequence to be retained, at least a six-nucleotide match to both a V gene segment and a J gene segment was required. A rearrangement counted as productive if the CDR3 had no stop codons and remained in frame with V and J, and every other rearrangement counted as non-productive. CDR3 was defined according to IMGT convention as the region running from the second conserved V-encoded cysteine to the conserved J-encoded phenylalanine. The earlier analysis of about 500 of the donors excluded sequences that lacked an unambiguous match to a single V gene segment. An earlier analysis of several hundred of the donors called V segments functional above 56.7% productive rearrangements and segregating when the between-donor standard deviation exceeded 5%. A statistical classification framework was developed to diagnose cytomegalovirus status using the catalog of TCR beta chain sequences. V and J gene assignment, in a later analysis, came from comparing TCR nucleotide sequences with IMGT/GENE-DB human TR gene sequences. In a later analysis, CDR3 sequences and most-parsimonious VDJ recombination scenarios were assigned using the TCRdist pipeline. In a later analysis, each TCR beta chain was defined by its CDR3 amino acid sequence together with its V-gene family, and reads without a unique V-gene family were excluded. To address suspected cross-contamination and a sequencing artifact, a later analysis removed around 600 highly shared, low-generation-probability nucleotide sequences. A later analysis calculated a clonal expansion index for each public chain from normalized within-repertoire ranks of inferred template counts. A later analysis computed generation probabilities with a VDJ recombination model fitted to out-of-frame rearrangements, and checked the results against IGoR. A later analysis scored TCR-TCR, TCR-HLA and TCR-CMV co-occurrence with hypergeometric tests, applying a repertoire-size bias correction to TCR pairs. A later analysis estimated false discovery rates by permuting HLA or CMV assignments 20 times. In a later analysis, co-occurring TCRs were grouped with DBSCAN, and TCRdist sequence similarity was added when clustering was performed within HLA-allele-positive subsets. Repertoires with fewer than 30,000 or more than 120,000 public chains were left out of co-occurrence clustering, as were a handful of repertoires with anomalous nucleotide sharing. The table was pulled from immuneACCESS by TCRdb, which kept in-frame rearrangements only. Such tables lose some clones; where checked, under half of the loss comes from unresolved V genes, and the rest has no known cause. V, J and clone size are those of that table, while D and trimming were read from the DNA. This sample is represented by 100,000 to 150,000 clones; roughly 84% of them were singletons. The top ten clones comprise 2.5% to 3% of the sample.

The data originate from a study of cytomegalovirus exposure and HLA in healthy donors (TCRdb year 2017). Context from the whole study: In an earlier analysis of under 600 of the donors, 250 to 350 Gb of sequence data and 120 million or so unique TCR beta sequences from 150 million to 200 million T cells were reported. The study was designed to test whether signatures of past pathogen exposure could be identified by cataloging public T cell receptors. To predict cytomegalovirus infection status, the study brought together high-throughput TCR immunosequencing, statistical association of individual TCRs with disease status, and machine learning. The genetic ancestry cluster associated with self-reported Caucasian donors included about 84% of the 300 to 450 genotyped donors. Donor age, sex, ethnicity and CMV serostatus were compiled alongside the repertoire data. A later analysis re-analyzed previously published TCR beta repertoires from about 600 donors and added high-resolution HLA genotyping to study TCR occurrence patterns. The T cell repertoires of 666 subjects were profiled by immunosequencing and related to cytomegalovirus serostatus. All discovery cohort repertoires had been generated using a single sequencing platform. An earlier analysis of 450 to 750 of the donors used high-throughput TCR beta sequencing to judge whether each TCR beta V gene segment behaved as functional or pseudogenic. Roughly 320 gigabases of sequencing data and around 85 million unique TCR sequences made up an early release that covered approximately 700 HLA-typed donors. The later analysis used no new phenotypic data to find candidate immune exposures, relying instead on TCR beta sequences and their occurrence across donors. Typing coverage differed by locus: A, B, C, DRB1 and DQB1 were typed in roughly 629-630 donors, DQA1 in roughly 510, DPA1 in approximately 600, and DPB1 in just under 480. Across around 400 genotyped donors of the cohort, an average of about 240,000 unique TCR beta nucleotide sequences per donor were sequenced, and 15% to 20% of those sequences were non-productive. Class I and class II HLA loci were covered by the typing at four-digit resolution. Genome-wide SNP genotypes for about 65% of the 666 donors were used in a later genetic analysis, which treated that subset as a discovery cohort. A separate validation cohort of 100 to 150 different subjects was used in addition to the roughly 620-subject first cohort. Because of strong linkage in the cohort, four or five DR-DQ haplotypes were treated as single units for association and clustering.

From a lookup of the germline V gene, CDR1 and CDR2 are SGHDT and YYEEEE. V lost 2 bases and J lost 1 base, and the count of bases not matched to a germline gene is 2. From the cysteine through the phenylalanine, the CDR3 covers 15 amino acids. Of all the DNA, just the CDR3 is kept, 45 bases in frame from base 1. Findings and caveats that apply to the study as a whole: Because HLA typing was unavailable for some donors at each locus, only the typed subset was used in association tests. Roughly uniform sequencing depth across donors was assumed in presence/absence analyses, although this assumption may not hold. A group of highly shared sequence variants was considered likely to be a technical artifact of the sequencing pipeline. Cytomegalovirus status was reported to be diagnosed by the classifier with high specificity and sensitivity in both the original and validation cohorts. Some IMGT-functional V segments, including TRBV6-2 and TRBV6-3, could not be told apart with the 87-base-pair reads, so those segments were excluded. Because counts were too low, seventeen rarely observed V segments, including chromosome 9 orphons, were left out of the earlier analysis of over 550 of the donors. While some public TCRs were present in many individuals, most TCR sequences turned up only very rarely across donors. In a later genetic analysis, a missense DCLRE1C variant was associated with V-gene and J-gene trimming of TCR beta chains, and the association was replicated in an independent cohort. According to a later analysis, parvovirus B19, influenza, CMV and Epstein-Barr virus appeared linked to several top co-occurrence clusters. A later analysis found that most CMV-associated TCR beta chains appeared HLA-restricted, with HLA associations seemingly driven largely by CMV exposure. Broadly in line with IMGT annotations, most TCR beta V segments showed up in productive rearrangements about 90% or about 30% of the time in an earlier analysis of 587 of the donors. Strong co-occurrence of HLA alleles, especially DR and DQ, made assigning TCR associations to individual alleles difficult. The only immune exposure information available for the cohort was CMV serostatus. In a later analysis, 15,000 to 20,000 TCR beta sequences were associated with specific HLA alleles at a false discovery rate of 0.05. In this cohort, only TCR beta chains were sequenced, and detectable features were limited by the absence of alpha or paired-chain data. The study listed 164 TCR beta chains as associated with cytomegalovirus. In vitro tests confirmed that a few of the cytomegalovirus-associated TCR beta chains recognize cytomegalovirus antigens. Compared with equally common non-associated chains, HLA-associated TCR beta chains in a later analysis were more clonally expanded and had lower generation probabilities. A further reported finding was that TCR beta sequences accurately predicted the HLA-A and HLA-B alleles for most subjects in the first cohort. It was suggested by the authors that the approach could potentially be generalized to other disease states and immunological phenotypes. A later analysis found that TCR association rates varied across HLA loci, with DRB1 alleles showing the most associated TCRs and HLA-C alleles the fewest. Compared with the roughly 720-donor mean, donors in an Asian-associated ancestry cluster had fewer N-insertions in productive TCRs, according to a later genetic analysis. Correlated functional status among segregating V segments might be attributable to linkage disequilibrium, but an unknown experimental factor could not be ruled out.

The source material was PBMCs. This chain joins TRBV5-6 to TRBJ2-5, and 10 junctional nucleotides match TRBD2. This TCR derives from a woman under 30 in good health and CMV-seropositive. In nucleotide form, the sequence is TGTGCCAGCAGCTTTAGCGGGGGGCCCCAAGAGACCCAGTACTTC. It specifies CASSFSGGPQETQYF. The reference TRBV5-6 and TRBJ2-5 proteins fill in what lies around the CDR3, so the full variable domain reads DAGVTQSPTHLIKTRGQQVTLRCSPKSGHDTVSWYQQALGQGPQFIFQYYEEEERQRGNFPDRFSGHQFPNYSSELNVNALLLGDSALYLCASSFSGGPQETQYFGPGTRLLVL.